The rows below give T cell receptor beta chains drawn from one sample of a study of CXCR3-negative and CXCR3-positive naive CD8 T cells. TCRdb reanalyzed the 5' RACE reads and collapses them to one entry per CDR3 protein, without DNA. Its table records approximately 53,000 distinct CDR3 sequences. Material: memory CD8+ T cells from blood. The receptors stem from a human donor in good health. Some clones in this sample may be carry-over from other donors' samples. The CDR3 runs from the conserved cysteine through the conserved F or W. Fields, in order: J gene, V gene, CDR3 protein.

TRBJ1-2	TRBV6-2/TRBV6-3	CASSYSSLTDGYTF
TRBJ1-5	TRBV3-1	CASSPAYQPQHF
TRBJ2-1	TRBV19	CASSIPQGMYNEQFF
TRBJ1-4	TRBV18	CASSPPGPATNEKLFF
TRBJ2-4	TRBV30	CAWSLRDILAKNIQYF
TRBJ2-7	TRBV9	CASSVAGGTYEQYF
TRBJ2-1	TRBV12-3/TRBV12-4	CASSSTDGDEQFF
TRBJ2-3	TRBV7-6	CASSLEVTATDTQYF
TRBJ2-1	TRBV29-1	CSVEVGLNEQFF
TRBJ1-2	TRBV12-3/TRBV12-4	CASSTTEGYGYTF
TRBJ1-2	TRBV7-8	CASSDSRGRGYGYTF